This T cell receptor (beta chain) was profiled in a study of identical twins. This clonotype was observed at least ten times. Its antigen is not known. The junction departs from germline at one end; a sequencing error may be responsible. TCRdb re-called the 5' RACE reads with MiXCR, one entry per CDR3 protein. The table shows 1.5 million to 2 million distinct CDR3 sequences, with roughly 35% occurring only once. Study findings and constraints: The presence of invariant MAIT and iNKT cells could partly confound analyses of zero-insertion sequences.

Germline CDR1 and CDR2: SGHRS and YFSETQ. CDR3 length: 14 amino acids. Sequenced: cord blood. J is TRBJ1-1 and V is TRBV5-1; 8 nucleotides line up with TRBD1. The receptor was derived from a newborn girl in good health. CDR3 protein: CASSSGTGNTEAFF. DNA for the CDR3: TGTGCCAGCAGCTCCGGGACAGGGAACACTGAAGCTTTCTTT.